This entry is about one T cell receptor beta chain. TCRdb's copy holds only in-frame clones and misses some; the assay was immunoSEQ multiplex PCR. The sample shows about 200,000 clones, roughly 86% of them seen only once. Germline V lookup: CDR1 SEHNR, CDR2 FQNEAQ (reference sequence). V was cut by 5 bases and J by 3 bases, with 10 bases left in between. The CDR3 consists of 13 residues. The record originates from a study of blood T cell repertoires in COVID-19. Background on the study: Sources were T cells, B-cell-depleted T cells, or PBMCs; the material itself was cDNA or gDNA.

Sample: PBMCs or T cells enriched from blood (not recorded which). V gene TRBV7-9 combines with J gene TRBJ1-1, with D hard to call. The receptor's source is a middle-aged man with acute COVID-19. The CDR3 DNA reads TGTGCCAGCAGCCCCGGCGGGGACACTGAAGCTTTCTTT. Translated, it gives CASSPGGDTEAFF.